The sequence of this TCR beta chain was determined in a study of T-cell reconstitution after alpha-beta-depleted transplantation in children. This clonotype was counted ten times or more. Its target is not known. It was with unique molecular identifiers that the TCRbeta library was prepared. TCRdb reanalysed the PCR reads using MiXCR and keeps one entry per CDR3 protein. The sample comprises some 300,000 distinct CDR3 sequences, about a tenth of which are singletons, and over 6% rests with the top ten. Per the germline V gene, CDR1 is MGHRA and CDR2 is YSYEKL. This CDR3 region has 15 residues. J gave up 2 bases and V 5 bases, and 3 bases lay outside the gene matches. General observations from the study: Newly generated T cells supplied most T-cell counts and diversity one year post-transplant. Reports say that about two months after transplant, the alpha-beta T cells came out of several hundred graft clones that had expanded. Where some patients showed high TCRbeta diversity at day 60, it came from recipient T cells and thymic progenitors that had survived.

The rearrangement links TRBV4-1 to TRBJ2-1; 10 bases are a match to TRBD2. This receptor was obtained from a boy in the first two years of life with acute myeloid leukemia, due to receive a stem cell transplant. The sequencing used PBMCs, collected before TCRalphabeta/CD19-depleted stem cell transplant. CDR3 DNA sequence: TGCGCCAGCAGCGAAACTAGCGGGACCTACAATGAGCAGTTCTTC. Translating it yields CASSETSGTYNEQFF.